This TCR beta chain comes out of a study of yellow fever vaccine responses in identical twins. Points from the study as a whole: On the reported evidence, twins' vaccine T cell responses seemed partly convergent and partly personalized.

The length of the CDR3 is 15 residues. Per the germline V gene, CDR1 is LNHNV and CDR2 is YYDKDF (reference sequence). V lost 0 bases and J lost 2, with 5 bases in between. TCRdb analysed the RT-PCR reads with MiXCR anew, one entry per CDR3 protein. The table includes around 2,400 distinct CDR3 sequences, less than 90% detected once. As regards this clonotype: The antigen is undetermined.

V and J are TRBV15 and TRBJ2-6, with D perhaps matching TRBD1 or TRBD2 (5 bases each). The sequences come from T cells from blood (PBMCs), unsorted or a sorted subset (not recorded which), collected before or after yellow fever vaccination (not recorded which). The TCR sequence derives from a woman between 18 and 29 years old who received the yellow fever vaccine. The CDR3 protein is CATSREGAGANVLTF. For the CDR3, the DNA is TGTGCCACCAGCAGAGAGGGGGCTGGGGCCAACGTCCTGACTTTC.